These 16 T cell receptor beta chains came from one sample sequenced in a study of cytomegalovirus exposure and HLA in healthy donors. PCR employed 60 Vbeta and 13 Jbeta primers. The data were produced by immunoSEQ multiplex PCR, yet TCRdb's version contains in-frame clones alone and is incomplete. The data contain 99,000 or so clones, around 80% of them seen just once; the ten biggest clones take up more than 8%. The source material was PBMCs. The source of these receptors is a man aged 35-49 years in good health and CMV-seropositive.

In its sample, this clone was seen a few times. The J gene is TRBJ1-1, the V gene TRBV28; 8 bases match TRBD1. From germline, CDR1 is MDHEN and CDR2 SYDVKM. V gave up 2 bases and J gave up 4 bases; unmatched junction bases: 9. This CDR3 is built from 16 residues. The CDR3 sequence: CASSLASGGWSTEAFF. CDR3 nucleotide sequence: TGTGCCAGCAGTTTAGCGTCAGGGGGCTGGAGCACTGAAGCTTTCTTT.

The DNA of the CDR3 is TGTGCCAGCAGCCAGGGGGACACAAACCCAGATACGCAGTATTTT. Translation: CASSQGDTNPDTQYF. V and J are TRBV11-3 and TRBJ2-3, with 7 bases lining up with TRBD1. The CDR3 length is 15 residues. V dropped 5 bases and J dropped 4; count of bases not matched to a gene: 9. The germline V gene has CDR1 SGHNT and CDR2 YENEEA.

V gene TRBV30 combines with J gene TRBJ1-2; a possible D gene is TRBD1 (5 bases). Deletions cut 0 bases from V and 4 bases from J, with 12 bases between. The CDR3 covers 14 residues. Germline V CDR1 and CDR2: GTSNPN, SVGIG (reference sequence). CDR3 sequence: CAWSVQGFGYGYTF. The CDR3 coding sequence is TGTGCCTGGAGTGTTCAGGGATTTGGCTATGGCTACACCTTC.

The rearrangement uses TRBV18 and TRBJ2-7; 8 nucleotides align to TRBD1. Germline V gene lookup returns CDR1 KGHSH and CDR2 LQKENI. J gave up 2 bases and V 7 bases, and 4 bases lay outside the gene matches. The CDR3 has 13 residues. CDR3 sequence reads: CASCPGQAYEQYF. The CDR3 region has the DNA TGTGCCAGCTGTCCGGGACAGGCCTACGAGCAGTACTTC.

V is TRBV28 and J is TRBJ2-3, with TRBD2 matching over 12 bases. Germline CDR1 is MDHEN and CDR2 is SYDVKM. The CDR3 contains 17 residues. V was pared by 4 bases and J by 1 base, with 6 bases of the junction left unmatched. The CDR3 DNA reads TGTGCCAGCAGTTCTCCTAGCGGGGGGGCAGGCACAGATACGCAGTATTTT. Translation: CASSSPSGGAGTDTQYF.

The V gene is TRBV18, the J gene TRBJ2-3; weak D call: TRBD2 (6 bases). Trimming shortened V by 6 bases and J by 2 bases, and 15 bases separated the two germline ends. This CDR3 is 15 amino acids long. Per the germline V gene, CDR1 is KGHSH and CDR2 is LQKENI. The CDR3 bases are TGTGCCAGCTCTTCCGGGACTGGGGACACAGATACGCAGTATTTT. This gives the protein CASSSGTGDTDTQYF.

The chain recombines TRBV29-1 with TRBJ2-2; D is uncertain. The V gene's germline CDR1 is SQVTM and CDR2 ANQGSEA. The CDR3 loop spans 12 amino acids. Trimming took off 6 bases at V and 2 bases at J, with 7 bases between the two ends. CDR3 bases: TGCAGCGTCCAACAAAACACCGGGGAGCTGTTTTTT. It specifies CSVQQNTGELFF.

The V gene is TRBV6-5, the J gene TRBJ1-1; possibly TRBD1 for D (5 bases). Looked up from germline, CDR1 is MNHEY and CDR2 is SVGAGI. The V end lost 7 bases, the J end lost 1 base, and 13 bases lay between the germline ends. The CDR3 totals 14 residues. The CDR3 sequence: CASTQGGKNTEAFF. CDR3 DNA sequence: TGTGCCAGCACCCAGGGAGGGAAGAACACTGAAGCTTTCTTT.

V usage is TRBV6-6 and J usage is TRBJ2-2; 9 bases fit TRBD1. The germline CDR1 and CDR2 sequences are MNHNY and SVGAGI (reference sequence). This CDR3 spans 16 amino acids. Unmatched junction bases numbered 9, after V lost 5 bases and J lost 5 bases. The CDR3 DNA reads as TGTGCCAGCAGTACCCCCGGGACAGGGTCGACCGGGGAGCTGTTTTTT. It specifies CASSTPGTGSTGELFF.

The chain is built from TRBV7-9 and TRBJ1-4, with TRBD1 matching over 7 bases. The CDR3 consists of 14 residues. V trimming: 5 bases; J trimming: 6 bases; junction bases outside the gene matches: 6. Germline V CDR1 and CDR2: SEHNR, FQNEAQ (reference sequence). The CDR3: CASSPPGGDEKLFF. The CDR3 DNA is TGTGCCAGCAGCCCGCCAGGGGGTGATGAAAAACTGTTTTTT.

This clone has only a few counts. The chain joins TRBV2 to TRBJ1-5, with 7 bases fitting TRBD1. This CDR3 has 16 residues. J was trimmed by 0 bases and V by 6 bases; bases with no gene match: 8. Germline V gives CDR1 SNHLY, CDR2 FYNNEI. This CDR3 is CASSLGTAYSNQPQHF. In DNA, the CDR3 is TGTGCCAGCAGCCTCGGGACAGCATATAGCAATCAGCCCCAGCATTTT.

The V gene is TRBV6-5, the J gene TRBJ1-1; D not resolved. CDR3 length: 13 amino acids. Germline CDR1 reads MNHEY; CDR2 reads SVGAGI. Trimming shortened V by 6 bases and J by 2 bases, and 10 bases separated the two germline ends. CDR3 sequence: CASSPFSNTEAFF. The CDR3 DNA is TGTGCCAGCAGCCCTTTTTCTAACACTGAAGCTTTCTTT.

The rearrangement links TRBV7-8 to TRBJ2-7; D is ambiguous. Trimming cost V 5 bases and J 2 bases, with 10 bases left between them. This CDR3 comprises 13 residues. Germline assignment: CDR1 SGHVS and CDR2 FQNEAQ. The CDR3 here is CASSVDTPYEQYF. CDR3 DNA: TGTGCCAGCAGCGTTGACACCCCCTACGAGCAGTACTTC. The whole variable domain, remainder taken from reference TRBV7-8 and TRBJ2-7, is GAGVSQSPRYKVAKRGQDVALRCDPISGHVSLFWYQQALGQGPEFLTYFQNEAQLDKSGLPSDRFFAERPEGSVSTLKIQRTQQEDSAVYLCASSVDTPYEQYFGPGTRLTVT.

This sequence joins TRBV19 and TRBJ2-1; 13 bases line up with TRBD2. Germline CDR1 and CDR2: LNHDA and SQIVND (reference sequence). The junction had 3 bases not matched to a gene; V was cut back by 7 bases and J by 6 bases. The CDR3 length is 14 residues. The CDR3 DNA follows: TGTGCCAGTATACGGACTAGCGGGGGCAATGAGCAGTTCTTC. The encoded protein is CASIRTSGGNEQFF.

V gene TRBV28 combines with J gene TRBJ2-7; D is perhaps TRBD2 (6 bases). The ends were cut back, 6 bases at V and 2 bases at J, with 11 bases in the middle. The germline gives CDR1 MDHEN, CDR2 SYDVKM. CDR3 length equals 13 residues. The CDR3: CASSPGLTYEQYF. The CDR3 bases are TGTGCCAGCAGCCCGGGACTCACCTACGAGCAGTACTTC. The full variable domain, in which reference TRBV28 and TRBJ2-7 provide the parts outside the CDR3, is DVKVTQSSRYLVKRTGEKVFLECVQDMDHENMFWYRQDPGLGLRLIYFSYDVKMKEKGDIPEGYSVSREKKERFSLILESASTNQTSMYLCASSPGLTYEQYFGPGTRLTVT.

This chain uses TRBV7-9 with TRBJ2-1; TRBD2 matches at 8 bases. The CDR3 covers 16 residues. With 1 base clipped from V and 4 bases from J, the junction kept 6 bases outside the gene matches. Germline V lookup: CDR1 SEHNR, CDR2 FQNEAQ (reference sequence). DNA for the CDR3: TGTGCCAGCAGCTTAGAAGTCAGCGGGAGTTACAATGAGCAGTTCTTC. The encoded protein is CASSLEVSGSYNEQFF. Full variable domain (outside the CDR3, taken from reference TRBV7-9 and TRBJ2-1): DTGVSQNPRHKITKRGQNVTFRCDPISEHNRLYWYRQTLGQGPEFLTYFQNEAQLEKSRLLSDRFSAERPKGSFSTLEIQRTEQGDSAMYLCASSLEVSGSYNEQFFGPGTRLTVL.